This record concerns one T cell receptor (beta chain) sequence. There is no known antigen for this receptor. No much larger clonotype is one base removed from it; base qualities were not supplied. Receptor amplification or capture employed 5' RACE. The run used an Illumina HiSeq 2500. The second PCR ran for roughly 7 to 12 cycles and used a J-beta primer mix along with a sample-barcoded 5' primer. A template-switch 5' adaptor carrying 12 random nucleotides introduced a unique molecular identifier onto each TCR beta cDNA molecule. Each sample yielded at least 2.5 million CDR3-containing paired-end reads. All of the RNA was converted into first-strand cDNA using the Mint cDNA synthesis kit, with a TRBC-specific oligonucleotide serving as the primer. After uracil-DNA glycosylase treatment, a first 18-cycle PCR used universal primers M1SS and BC2_uni_R on all cDNA. The paper's processing steps were these. Normalization of each sample was performed by random selection of 1 million high-quality reads, each carrying a distinct molecular identifier. Instead of being binned into consensus sequences, reads with shared molecular identifiers were discarded. MiTCR, with a Q25 quality threshold and the strictest error-elimination algorithm, was used for CDR3 identification, clonotype clustering and error correction. A nonparametric unseen species model with Euler transformation was used to estimate lower-bound total TCR beta diversity. Through fastp at Q25 and MiXCR, TCRdb rebuilt clones from the public reads, retaining in-frame beta chains. Under each unique CDR3 protein, matching rows form one entry showing the most common genes and DNA. These V and J calls are TCRdb output, not the study's own analysis. Recorded for this sample are approximately 780,000 distinct CDR3 sequences; roughly 25% of them occurred a single time. 2.5% to 3.5% of the sample rests with the top ten.

The sample originates from a study of blood T cells in healthy people across ages (dated by TCRdb to between 2015 and 2016). For context, the study as a whole: In model experiments, roughly one uniquely barcoded TCR beta cDNA molecule per two T cells was captured by template switching. The study measured age-related changes in TCR beta repertoire diversity using deep sequencing normalized with unique cDNA molecular identifiers. The donors were split into four age groups: young (average approximately 16 years), middle-aged (roughly 42), aged (62) and long-lived (approximately 80). Using the same blood draw, the study looked at two additional independent replicas of 1 million unique cDNA reads for two donors, one aged 18 to 30 and the other aged 80 or older.

The 39 donors, aged roughly 6 to 100 years, were systemically healthy Caucasian individuals from Russia. Each donor gave ten milliliters of peripheral blood, drawn into EDTA-treated Vacutainer tubes. Ficoll-Paque density-gradient centrifugation was used to isolate PBMCs, with at least 7 million per sample. Total RNA, at least 6 micrograms per sample, was extracted from PBMCs with Trizol reagent. Naive CD45RAhigh/CD27high T cell percentages were measured by flow cytometry on a PBMC aliquot from every donor. General conclusions and limits of the study: Compared with the aged group, the long-lived group had more naive CD4+ T cells, fewer expanded clones and increased TCR diversity, suggesting age selection. The percentage of naive T cells measured by flow cytometry correlated strongly with observed TCR beta diversity. Total diversity estimates from one million sequenced T cells were considered lower bounds and underestimates. The CMV infection status of donors was not known, potentially confounding age-related changes in expanded clonotypes. Conclusive comparison of naive and antigen-experienced compartments was prevented by the profiling of bulk unsorted PBMCs. As age increased, observed TCR beta diversity per million T cells dropped in a roughly linear way, and a significant reduction was already evident by age about 36.

CDR1 SGHVS and CDR2 FNYEAQ were looked up in the germline V gene. V and J are trimmed by 4 bases and 5 bases, and the gene matches miss 7 bases of the junction. The CDR3 runs 15 residues from the cysteine to the phenylalanine. The kept DNA is CDR3 alone, 45 bases in frame from the first base. Another study also made use of these data, one on T cells of mothers and their children. As noted in the second study: Nine systemically healthy Caucasian individuals, comprising three mothers and their six children, were included as donors. cDNA synthesis used all of the extracted RNA, with around 1.6 ug of RNA in each 15 ul reaction. In the second PCR, the M1S primer introduced both the sample barcodes and 2-4 random nucleotides. Each mother yielded over 8.5 million TCR beta CDR3 reads and each child some 3 million reads. Thymic selection shapes the output of TCR recombination in a similar way in related and unrelated pairs, and inherited differences have a minor effect. Normalized repertoire overlap was always found to be slightly, but never significantly, higher in related mother-child pairs than in unrelated mother-child pairs. No persistent microchimeric T cell clones were found, with a detection sensitivity of 85 to 100 clones per million clonotypes. Deep NGS was used in the study to compare the TCR beta repertoires of mothers and children and to look for features that separate related mother-child pairs from unrelated individuals. Mothers averaged about 40 +/- 4 years of age and children averaged about 10 +/- 4 years. After adapter ligation was performed with NEBNext reagents, the libraries were sequenced on an Illumina HiSeq 2000 with 100+100 nt paired-end reads. To avoid cross-contamination, the mother libraries and the child libraries were prepared a month apart and sequenced in separate runs. For each donor, between about 500,000 and 2,200,000 distinct TCR beta clonotypes were identified. Naive TCR beta clonotypes were estimated from low-frequency clonotypes matched to each donor's FACS-determined naive share, without sorting.

The sequencing sample was made of blood. This receptor was obtained from a boy under 18 in good health. The rearranged chain carries TRBV7-6 and TRBJ2-4; TRBD2 lines up with 8 middle nucleotides. The bases are TGTGCCAGCAGCTCCCTAACTAGCGGACAAAACATTCAGTACTTC. It encodes CASSSLTSGQNIQYF.